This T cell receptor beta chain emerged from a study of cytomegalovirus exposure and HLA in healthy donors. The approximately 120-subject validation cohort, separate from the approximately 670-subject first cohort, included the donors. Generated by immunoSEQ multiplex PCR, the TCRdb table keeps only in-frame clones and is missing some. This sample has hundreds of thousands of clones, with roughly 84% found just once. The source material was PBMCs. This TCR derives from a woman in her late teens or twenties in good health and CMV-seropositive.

The chain's CDR3 is CAWSRTGGNQPQHF. CDR3 coding DNA: TGTGCCTGGAGTCGGACCGGGGGCAATCAGCCCCAGCATTTT. The V and J genes are TRBV30 and TRBJ1-5; D is unresolved. Trimming pared 2 bases from V and 2 bases from J, leaving 10 bases between. Germline V gene sequence: CDR1 GTSNPN, CDR2 SVGIG (reference sequence). The CDR3 totals 14 residues.